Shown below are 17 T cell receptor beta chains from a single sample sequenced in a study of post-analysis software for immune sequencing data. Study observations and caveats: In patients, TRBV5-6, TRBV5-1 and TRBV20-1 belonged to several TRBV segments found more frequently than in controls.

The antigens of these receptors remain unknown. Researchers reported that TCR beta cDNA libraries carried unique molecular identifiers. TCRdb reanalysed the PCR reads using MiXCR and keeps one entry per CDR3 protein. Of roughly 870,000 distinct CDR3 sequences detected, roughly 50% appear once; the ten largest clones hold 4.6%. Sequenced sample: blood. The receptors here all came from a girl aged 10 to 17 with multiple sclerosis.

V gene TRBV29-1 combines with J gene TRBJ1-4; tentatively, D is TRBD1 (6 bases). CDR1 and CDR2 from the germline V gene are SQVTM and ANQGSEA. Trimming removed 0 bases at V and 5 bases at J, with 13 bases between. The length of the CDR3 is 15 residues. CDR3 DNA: TGCAGCGTTGAAGAGTCGGGCAGGGGAAATGAAAAACTGTTTTTT. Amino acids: CSVEESGRGNEKLFF.

CDR3: CSVEPRPGASGNNEQFF. The CDR3 DNA reads TGCAGCGTTGAACCTCGGCCTGGGGCTAGCGGAAACAATGAGCAGTTCTTC. The chain uses TRBV29-1 and TRBJ2-1; 7 nucleotides line up with TRBD2. Germline CDR1 and CDR2: SQVTM and ANQGSEA. The CDR3 is 17 residues long. The V segment lost 2 bases and the J segment 5 bases; nucleotides outside the gene matches: 15.

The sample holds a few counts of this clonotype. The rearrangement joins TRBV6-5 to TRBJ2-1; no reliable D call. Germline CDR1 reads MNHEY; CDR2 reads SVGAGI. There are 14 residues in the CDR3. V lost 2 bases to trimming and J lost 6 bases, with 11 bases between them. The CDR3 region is CASSYPSPTNEQFF. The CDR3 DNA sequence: TGTGCCAGCAGTTACCCTTCACCTACCAATGAGCAGTTCTTC.

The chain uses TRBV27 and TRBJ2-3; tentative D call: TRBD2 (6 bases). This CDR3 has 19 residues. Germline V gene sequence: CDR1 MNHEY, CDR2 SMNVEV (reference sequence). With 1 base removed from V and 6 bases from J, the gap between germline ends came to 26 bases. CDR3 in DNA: TGTGCCAGCAGTTTATGGGGGGTCCGGGACCTCCTCCTTTCGGATACGCAGTATTTT. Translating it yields CASSLWGVRDLLLSDTQYF.

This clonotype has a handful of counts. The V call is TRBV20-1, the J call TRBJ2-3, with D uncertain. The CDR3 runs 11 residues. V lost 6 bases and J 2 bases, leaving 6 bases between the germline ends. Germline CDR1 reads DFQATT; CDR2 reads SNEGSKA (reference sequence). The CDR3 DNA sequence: TGCAGTGCAAAGAACACAGATACGCAGTATTTT. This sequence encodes CSAKNTDTQYF.

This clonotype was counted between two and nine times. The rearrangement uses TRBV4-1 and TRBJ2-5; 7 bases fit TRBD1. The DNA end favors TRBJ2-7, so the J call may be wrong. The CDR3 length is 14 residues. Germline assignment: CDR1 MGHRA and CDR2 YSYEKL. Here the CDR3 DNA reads TGCGCCAGCAGCCAACAGACAGGGAACTACGAGCAGTACTTC. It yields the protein CASSQQTGNYEQYF.

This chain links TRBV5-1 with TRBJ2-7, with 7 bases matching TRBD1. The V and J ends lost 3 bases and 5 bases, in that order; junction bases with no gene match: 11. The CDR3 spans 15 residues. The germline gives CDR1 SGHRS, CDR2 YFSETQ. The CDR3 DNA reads TGCGCCAGCAGCTGGAGACAGGGCCATCGCGACGAGCAGTACTTC. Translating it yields CASSWRQGHRDEQYF.

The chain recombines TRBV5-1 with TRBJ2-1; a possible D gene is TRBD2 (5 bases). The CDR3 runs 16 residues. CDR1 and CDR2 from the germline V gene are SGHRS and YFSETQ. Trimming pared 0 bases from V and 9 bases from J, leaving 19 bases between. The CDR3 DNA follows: TGCGCCAGCAGCTTGGAAGAGGGAGTATTCGGTCGTGAGCAGTTCTTC. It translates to CASSLEEGVFGREQFF.

The CDR3 nucleotides read TGTGCCAGCAGCTTAGGTCTTGTCACCAAAGAGACCCAGTACTTC. Its protein is CASSLGLVTKETQYF. The chain combines TRBV7-2 with TRBJ2-5, with unresolved D. CDR1 is SGHTA, CDR2 FQGNSA, per germline. V lost 1 base to trimming and J lost 3 bases, with 12 bases between them. The CDR3 has 15 amino acids. Full variable domain (remainder filled in from reference TRBV7-2 and TRBJ2-5): GAGVSQSPSNKVTEKGKDVELRCDPISGHTALYWYRQSLGQGLEFLIYFQGNSAPDKSGLPSDRFSAERTGGSVSTLTIQRTQQEDSAVYLCASSLGLVTKETQYFGPGTRLLVL.

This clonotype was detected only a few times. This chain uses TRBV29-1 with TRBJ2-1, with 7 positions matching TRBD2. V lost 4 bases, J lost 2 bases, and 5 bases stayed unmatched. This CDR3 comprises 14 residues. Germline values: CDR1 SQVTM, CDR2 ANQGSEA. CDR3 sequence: CSVGRTRPYNEQFF. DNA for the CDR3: TGCAGCGTTGGCCGGACTAGACCCTACAATGAGCAGTTCTTC.

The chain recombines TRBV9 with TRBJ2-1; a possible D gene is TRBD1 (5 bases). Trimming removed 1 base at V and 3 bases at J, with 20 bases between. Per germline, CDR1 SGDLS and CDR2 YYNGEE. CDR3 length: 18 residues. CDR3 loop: CASSVWGKTRGGYNEQFF. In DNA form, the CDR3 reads TGTGCCAGCAGCGTATGGGGCAAGACCCGTGGTGGCTACAATGAGCAGTTCTTC. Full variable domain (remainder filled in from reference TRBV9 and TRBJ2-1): DSGVTQTPKHLITATGQRVTLRCSPRSGDLSVYWYQQSLDQGLQFLIQYYNGEERAKGNILERFSAQQFPDLHSELNLSSLELGDSALYFCASSVWGKTRGGYNEQFFGPGTRLTVL.

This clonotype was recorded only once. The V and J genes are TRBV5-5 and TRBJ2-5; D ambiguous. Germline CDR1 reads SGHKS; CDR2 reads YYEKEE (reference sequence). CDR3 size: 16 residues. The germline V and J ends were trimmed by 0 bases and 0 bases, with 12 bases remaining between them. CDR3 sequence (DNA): TGTGCCAGCAGCTTGGGCTCACTGTCGTACCAAGAGACCCAGTACTTC. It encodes CASSLGSLSYQETQYF.

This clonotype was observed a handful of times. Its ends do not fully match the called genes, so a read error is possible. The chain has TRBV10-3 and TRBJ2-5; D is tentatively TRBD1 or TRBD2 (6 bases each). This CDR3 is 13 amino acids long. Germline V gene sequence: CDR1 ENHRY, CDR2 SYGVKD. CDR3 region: CAISEEAGGTPYF. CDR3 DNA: TGTGCCATCAGTGAGGAGGCCGGGGGCACCCCGTACTTC.

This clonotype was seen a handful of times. CDR3 bases: TGTGCCACCGAGGGTTTTAGCGGGCTAGATGAGCAGTTCTTC. This gives the protein CATEGFSGLDEQFF. The chain has TRBV6-6 and TRBJ2-1, with 7 bases matching TRBD2. Germline lookup yields CDR1 MNHNY and CDR2 SVGAGI (reference sequence). V dropped 10 bases and J dropped 8; count of bases not matched to a gene: 14. This CDR3 has 14 residues.

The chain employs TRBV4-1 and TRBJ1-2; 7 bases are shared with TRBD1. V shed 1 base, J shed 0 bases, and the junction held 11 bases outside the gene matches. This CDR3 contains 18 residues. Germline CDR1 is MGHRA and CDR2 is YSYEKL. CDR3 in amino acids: CASSQVRGLGGTNYGYTF. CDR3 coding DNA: TGCGCCAGCAGCCAAGTAAGGGGGCTGGGGGGGACTAACTATGGCTACACCTTC.

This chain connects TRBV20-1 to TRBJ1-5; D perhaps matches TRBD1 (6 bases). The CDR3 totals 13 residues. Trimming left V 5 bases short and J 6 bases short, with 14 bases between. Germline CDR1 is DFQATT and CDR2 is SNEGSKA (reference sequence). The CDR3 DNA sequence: TGCAGTGCTGGGGCCGCGACAGGTCAGCCCCAGCATTTT. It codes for CSAGAATGQPQHF.

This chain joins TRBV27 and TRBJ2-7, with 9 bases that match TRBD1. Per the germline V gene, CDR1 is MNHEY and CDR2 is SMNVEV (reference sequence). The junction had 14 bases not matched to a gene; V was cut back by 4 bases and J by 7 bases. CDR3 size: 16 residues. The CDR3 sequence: CASSSPTGGLRGEQYF. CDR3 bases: TGTGCCAGCAGTTCGCCGACAGGGGGTTTGAGGGGGGAGCAGTACTTC.